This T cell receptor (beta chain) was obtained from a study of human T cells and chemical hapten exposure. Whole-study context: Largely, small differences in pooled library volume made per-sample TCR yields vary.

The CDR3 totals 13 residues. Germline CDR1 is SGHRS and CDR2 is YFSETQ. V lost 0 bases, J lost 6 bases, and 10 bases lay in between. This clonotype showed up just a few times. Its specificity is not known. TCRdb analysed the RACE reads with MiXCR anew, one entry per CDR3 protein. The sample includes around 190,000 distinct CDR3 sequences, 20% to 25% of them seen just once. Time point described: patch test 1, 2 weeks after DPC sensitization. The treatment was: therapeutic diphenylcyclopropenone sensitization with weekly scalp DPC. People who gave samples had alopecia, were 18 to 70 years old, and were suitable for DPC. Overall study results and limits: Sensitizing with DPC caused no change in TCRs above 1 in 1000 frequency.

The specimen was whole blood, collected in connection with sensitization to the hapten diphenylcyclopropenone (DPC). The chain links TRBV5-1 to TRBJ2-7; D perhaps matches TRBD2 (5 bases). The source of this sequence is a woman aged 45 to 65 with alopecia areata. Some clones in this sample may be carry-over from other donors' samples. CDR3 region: CASSLVGSGEQYF. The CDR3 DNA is TGCGCCAGCAGCTTGGTGGGGAGTGGCGAGCAGTACTTC.